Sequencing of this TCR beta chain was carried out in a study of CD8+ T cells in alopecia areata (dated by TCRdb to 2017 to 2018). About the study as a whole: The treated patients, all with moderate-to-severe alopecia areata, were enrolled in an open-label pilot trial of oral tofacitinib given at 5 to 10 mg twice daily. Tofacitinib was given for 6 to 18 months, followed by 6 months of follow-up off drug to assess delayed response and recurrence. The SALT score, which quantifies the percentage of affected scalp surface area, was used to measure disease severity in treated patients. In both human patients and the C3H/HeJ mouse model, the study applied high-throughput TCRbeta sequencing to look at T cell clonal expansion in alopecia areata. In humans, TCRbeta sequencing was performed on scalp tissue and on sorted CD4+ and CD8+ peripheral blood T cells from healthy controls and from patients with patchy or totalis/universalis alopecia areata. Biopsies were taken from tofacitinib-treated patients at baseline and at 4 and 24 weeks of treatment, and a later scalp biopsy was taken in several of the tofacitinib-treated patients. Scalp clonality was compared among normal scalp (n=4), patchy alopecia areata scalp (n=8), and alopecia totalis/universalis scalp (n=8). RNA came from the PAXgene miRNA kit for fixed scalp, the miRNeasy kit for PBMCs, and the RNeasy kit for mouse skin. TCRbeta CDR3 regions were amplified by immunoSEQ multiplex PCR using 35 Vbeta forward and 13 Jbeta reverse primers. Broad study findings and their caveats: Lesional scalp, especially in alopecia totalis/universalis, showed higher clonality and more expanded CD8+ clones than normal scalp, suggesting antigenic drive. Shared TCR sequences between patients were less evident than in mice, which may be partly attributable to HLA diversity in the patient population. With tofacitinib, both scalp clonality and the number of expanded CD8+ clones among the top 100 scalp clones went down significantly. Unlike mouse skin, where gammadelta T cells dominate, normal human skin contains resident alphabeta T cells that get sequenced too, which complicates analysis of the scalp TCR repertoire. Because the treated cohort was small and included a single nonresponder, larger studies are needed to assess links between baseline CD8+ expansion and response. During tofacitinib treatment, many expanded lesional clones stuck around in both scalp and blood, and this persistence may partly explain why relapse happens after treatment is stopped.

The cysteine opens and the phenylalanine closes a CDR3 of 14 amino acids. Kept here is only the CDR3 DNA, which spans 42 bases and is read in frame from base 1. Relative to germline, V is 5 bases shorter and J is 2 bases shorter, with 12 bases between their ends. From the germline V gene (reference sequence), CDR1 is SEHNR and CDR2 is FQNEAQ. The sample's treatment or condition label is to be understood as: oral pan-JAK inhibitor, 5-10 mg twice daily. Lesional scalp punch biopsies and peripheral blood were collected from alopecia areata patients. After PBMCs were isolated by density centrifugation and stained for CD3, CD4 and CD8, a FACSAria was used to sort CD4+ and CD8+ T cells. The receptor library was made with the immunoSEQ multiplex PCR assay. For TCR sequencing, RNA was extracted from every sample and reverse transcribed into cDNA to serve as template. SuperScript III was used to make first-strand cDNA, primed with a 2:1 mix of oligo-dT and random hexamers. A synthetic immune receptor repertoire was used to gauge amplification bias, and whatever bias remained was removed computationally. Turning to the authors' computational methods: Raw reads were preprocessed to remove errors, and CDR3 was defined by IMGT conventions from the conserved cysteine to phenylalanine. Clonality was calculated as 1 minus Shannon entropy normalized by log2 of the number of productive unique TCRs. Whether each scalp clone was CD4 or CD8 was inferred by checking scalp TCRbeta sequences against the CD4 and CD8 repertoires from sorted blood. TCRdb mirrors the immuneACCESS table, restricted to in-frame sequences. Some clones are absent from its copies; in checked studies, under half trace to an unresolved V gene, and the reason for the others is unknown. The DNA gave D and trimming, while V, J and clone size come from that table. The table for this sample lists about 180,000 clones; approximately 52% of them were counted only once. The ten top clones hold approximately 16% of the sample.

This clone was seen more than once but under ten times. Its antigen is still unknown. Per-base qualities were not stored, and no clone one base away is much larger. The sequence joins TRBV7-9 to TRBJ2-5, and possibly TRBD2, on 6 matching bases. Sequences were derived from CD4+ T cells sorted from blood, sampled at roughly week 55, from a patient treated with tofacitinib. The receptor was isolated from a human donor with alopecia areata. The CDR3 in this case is CASSPGLFQETQYF. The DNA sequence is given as TGTGCCAGCAGCCCGGGACTCTTTCAAGAGACCCAGTACTTC.